Shown below are 18 T cell receptor beta chains from a single sample sequenced in a study of cytomegalovirus exposure and HLA in healthy donors. A multiplex PCR was run with 60 Vbeta primers and 13 Jbeta primers. Some clones are missing from TCRdb's copy, which holds only in-frame ones; the method was immunoSEQ multiplex PCR. Of over 100,000 clones in the sample, roughly 65% were seen once. The specimen sequenced was PBMCs. Receptor source: a man aged 40-49 years in good health and CMV-seropositive.

The J gene is TRBJ2-2, the V gene TRBV10-3; D is possibly TRBD1 (6 bases). The CDR3 totals 15 residues. V was cut by 7 bases and J by 0 bases, with 12 bases left in between. CDR1 and CDR2 (germline): ENHRY, SYGVKD. The CDR3 nucleotides are TGTGCCATCATTGGACAGTTAGCGAACACCGGGGAGCTGTTTTTT. This sequence encodes CAIIGQLANTGELFF.

The V call is TRBV28, the J call TRBJ1-2; 7 bases agree with TRBD1. With 8 bases clipped from V and 5 bases from J, the junction kept 2 bases outside the gene matches. This CDR3 is built from 11 residues. Per the germline V gene, CDR1 is MDHEN and CDR2 is SYDVKM. For the CDR3, the DNA is TGTGCCAGCGGGGGACAGTATGGCTACACCTTC. Translation: CASGGQYGYTF.

The sample holds a few counts of this clone. V usage is TRBV4-3 and J usage is TRBJ2-3, with TRBD2 identical over 7 bases. Germline loops: CDR1 LGHNA, CDR2 YSLEER. V trimming: 2 bases; J trimming: 0 bases; junction bases outside the gene matches: 5. The CDR3 has 16 amino acids. DNA for the CDR3: TGCGCCAGCAGCCAATTGGTGGGAGGGAGCACAGATACGCAGTATTTT. It translates to CASSQLVGGSTDTQYF.

The CDR3 bases are TGTGCCAGCCGCCGGGACTACGACAATGAGCAGTTCTTC. This sequence encodes CASRRDYDNEQFF. V usage is TRBV7-9 and J usage is TRBJ2-1; 7 nucleotides line up with TRBD2. The germline gives CDR1 SEHNR, CDR2 FQNEAQ (reference sequence). The V gene end was trimmed by 8 bases and the J gene end by 5 bases; junction bases not matched to a gene: 6. This CDR3 is built from 13 residues.

This clone occurred a few times. The chain carries TRBV7-9 and TRBJ2-5; 7 bases match TRBD2. Germline V gene lookup returns CDR1 SEHNR and CDR2 FQNEAQ (reference sequence). V shed 0 bases, J shed 2 bases, and the junction held 0 bases outside the gene matches. The CDR3 extends over 14 amino acids. CDR3 sequence reads: CASSLAGGQETQYF. Written as DNA, the CDR3 is TGTGCCAGCAGCTTAGCGGGGGGGCAAGAGACCCAGTACTTC.

The rearrangement links TRBV7-9 to TRBJ2-5, with D uncertain. CDR3 size: 15 residues. The ends were cut back, 3 bases at V and 4 bases at J, with 15 bases in the middle. Germline lookup yields CDR1 SEHNR and CDR2 FQNEAQ (reference sequence). Written as DNA, the CDR3 is TGTGCCAGCAGCTTTTCGCTCGGTTTGAGAGAGACCCAGTACTTC. This encodes CASSFSLGLRETQYF.

The genes are TRBV28 and TRBJ2-5, with 8 nucleotides matching TRBD2. Trimming took 6 bases from V and 5 from J; bases not matched to a gene: 11. There are 15 residues in the CDR3. Germline CDR1 is MDHEN and CDR2 is SYDVKM. CDR3 DNA sequence: TGTGCCAGCAGAACCCTACGGGAGGGAAGGGAGACCCAGTACTTC. This gives the protein CASRTLREGRETQYF.

The chain's CDR3 is CASSDSNTDTQYF. In nucleotides, the CDR3 is TGTGCCAGCAGTGACTCGAACACAGATACGCAGTATTTT. The rearrangement joins TRBV7-9 to TRBJ2-3; D uncertain. The CDR3 sequence is 13 residues long. Trimming took off 6 bases at V and 2 bases at J, with 9 bases between the two ends. Germline V gives CDR1 SEHNR, CDR2 FQNEAQ (reference sequence).

The J gene is TRBJ2-7, the V gene TRBV7-9; TRBD1 might be the D (5 bases). The V end lost 4 bases, the J end lost 6 bases, and 13 bases lay between the germline ends. Germline assignment: CDR1 SEHNR and CDR2 FQNEAQ (reference sequence). This CDR3 contains 13 residues. The CDR3 DNA reads as TGTGCCAGCAGCTACCAGGGATTAAGCGAGCAGTACTTC. Amino acids: CASSYQGLSEQYF.

This clone was found a few times. The J gene is TRBJ2-7, the V gene TRBV18; D might be TRBD1 (6 bases). Germline loops: CDR1 KGHSH, CDR2 LQKENI. This CDR3 region has 17 residues. The V end lost 3 bases, the J end lost 5 bases, and 23 bases lay between the germline ends. CDR3 residues: CASSPKVSQGIIDEQYF. CDR3 DNA sequence: TGTGCCAGCTCACCCAAGGTGTCGCAGGGGATTATCGACGAGCAGTACTTC.

This chain joins TRBV7-6 and TRBJ2-5, with D maybe TRBD2 (7 bases). The ends were cut back, 3 bases at V and 4 bases at J, with 18 bases in the middle. The CDR3 loop spans 16 amino acids. Germline CDR1 reads SGHVS; CDR2 reads FNYEAQ. The CDR3 nucleotides are TGTGCCAGCAGCTTCACCACGGGGGGCGCAGGAGAGACCCAGTACTTC. Protein: CASSFTTGGAGETQYF.

This clone was recorded only once. The CDR3 reads CASSSLDRRNEKLFF. CDR3 in DNA: TGTGCCAGCAGCAGCCTGGACAGGCGGAATGAAAAACTGTTTTTT. J is TRBJ1-4 and V is TRBV7-2; 7 bases are shared with TRBD1. The V gene end was trimmed by 5 bases and the J gene end by 5 bases; junction bases not matched to a gene: 8. Germline-derived CDR1 and CDR2 are SGHTA and FQGNSA. This CDR3 has 15 amino acids.

The chain combines TRBV13 with TRBJ2-2, with 9 bases aligning to TRBD1. The CDR3 is 18 amino acids. The V segment lost 4 bases and the J segment 7 bases; nucleotides outside the gene matches: 16. Germline CDR1 is PRHDT and CDR2 is FYEKMQ (reference sequence). The CDR3 sequence: CASSSLRTGDVFNGELFF. In DNA form, the CDR3 reads TGTGCCAGCAGCTCCCTACGGACAGGGGACGTTTTTAACGGGGAGCTGTTTTTT.

This chain uses TRBV4-1 with TRBJ2-3, with D unresolved. The V and J ends lost 1 base and 3 bases respectively, with 5 bases between them. This CDR3 contains 13 residues. CDR1 MGHRA and CDR2 YSYEKL come from the germline V gene. This CDR3 is CASSQGVTDTQYF. CDR3 nucleotides: TGCGCCAGCAGCCAAGGAGTGACAGATACGCAGTATTTT.

J is TRBJ2-1 and V is TRBV5-6, with TRBD1 identical over 8 bases. Germline V gives CDR1 SGHDT, CDR2 YYEEEE. J gave up 0 bases and V 0 bases, and 5 bases lay outside the gene matches. CDR3 length: 17 residues. The CDR3 spells CASSLADREISYNEQFF. CDR3 nucleotide sequence: TGTGCCAGCAGCTTGGCGGACAGGGAGATCTCCTACAATGAGCAGTTCTTC.

This clone has only one observation. V and J are TRBV28 and TRBJ2-7; 9 bases are a match to TRBD1. The germline V gene has CDR1 MDHEN and CDR2 SYDVKM. The ends lost 4 bases at V and 4 bases at J; junction bases unmatched: 8. The CDR3 runs 15 residues. In DNA, the CDR3 is TGTGCCAGCAGTTCCACCGGGACAGGGAAGTACGAGCAGTACTTC. It yields the protein CASSSTGTGKYEQYF.

The chain links TRBV4-1 to TRBJ2-7, with D perhaps TRBD1 (5 bases). CDR1 is MGHRA, CDR2 YSYEKL, per germline. V lost 0 bases and J 3 bases, leaving 15 bases between the germline ends. The CDR3 is 16 residues long. As DNA, the CDR3 is TGCGCCAGCAGCCAAGATCTGGCTCAGGGAATCTACGAGCAGTACTTC. It codes for CASSQDLAQGIYEQYF.

This chain's CDR3 is CAISEGQGIPGNTIYF. The CDR3 nucleotides are TGTGCCATCAGTGAGGGTCAGGGCATCCCTGGAAACACCATATATTTT. The chain has TRBV10-3 and TRBJ1-3; possibly TRBD1 for D (5 bases). The CDR3 is 16 residues long. Germline assignment: CDR1 ENHRY and CDR2 SYGVKD. V lost 2 bases, J lost 2 bases, and 13 bases lay in between.